Here is one TCR beta chain with its context. It has no known antigen specificity. An end of the junction differs from the germline gene, which may be a read error. The record originates from a study of graft-versus-host responses after intestinal transplantation (dated by TCRdb to the early 2020s). Concerning the study at large: Recipients received multivisceral, liver-intestinal, or isolated intestinal transplants. To identify alloreactive clones, pre-transplant mixed lymphocyte reaction products were sequenced and then compared with unstimulated pre-transplant donor and recipient T cells. Every recipient was given anti-thymocyte globulin induction, followed by around three years of maintenance tacrolimus and steroids. Of the 20 to 25 intestinal transplant recipients enrolled in the cohort, one of whom was a retransplant, a few patients without pretransplant specimens were excluded. After intestinal transplantation, graft-versus-host and host-versus-graft alloreactive T cell clones in the graft, circulation and bone marrow were tracked using bulk TCR-beta CDR3 sequencing. Donor T cell macrochimerism was defined as a peak of at least 4% donor T cells among recipient peripheral blood mononuclear cells. Rather than being sequenced by the commercial service, samples from a few later patients were sequenced in-house on an Illumina MiSeq and processed with MiXCR.

Broad study findings and their caveats: High GvH to HvG T cell clonal ratios were observed in the allografts of patients with donor T cell macrochimerism. The conclusions were limited by the relatively low number and heterogeneity of the intestinal transplant patients. Early after transplant, declines in HvG clones were associated with peak levels of circulating GvH clones. GvH clones turned up in recipient bone marrow, with some appearing earlier in ileal mucosa or blood, a pattern consistent with an intestinal mucosal origin.

After transplant, bone marrow was aspirated from the posterior iliac crest or from another site selected by the physician. From the germline V gene, CDR1 is WSHSY and CDR2 is SAAADI. Reading from cysteine to phenylalanine, the CDR3 counts 12 amino acids. The kept DNA is CDR3 alone, 36 bases in frame from the first base. The library was obtained by the immunoSEQ multiplex PCR assay. High-throughput TCR-beta CDR3 sequencing of genomic DNA from most patients was performed by Adaptive Biotechnologies. The authors' pipeline ran thus. Adaptive's ImmunoSEQ software was the source of the TCR sequencing data for around 20 patients, while three other patients were processed with MiXCR and VDJtools. CDR3 nucleotide sequences shared between donor and recipient were removed because the origin of such sequences could not be assigned. At least 2-fold expansion over unstimulated cells and a minimum CFSE-low frequency of 0.002% (template counts) or 0.001% (read counts) were required for clones to be classified as alloreactive. Clones detected in sequenced pre-transplant spleen, lymph node, or MLR CFSE-low populations of the donor or recipient were defined as mappable. Cumulative frequency of alloreactive clones was calculated as a percentage of all sequences weighted by copy number. Imported from immuneACCESS, the table was reduced by TCRdb to in-frame sequences with V and J called. These copies leave out some clones; in studies compared against another copy, an unresolved V gene accounts for under half, and the cause of the remainder is not known. V and J calls plus clone size are reproduced from that table; the DNA served to infer D and trimming. The sample includes over 60,000 clones, with around 90% observed a single time. Around 7% of the sample belongs to the ten largest clones.

This specimen consisted of bone marrow, obtained 700 to 850 days after intestinal transplantation. The sequence was obtained from a human patient who received an intestinal transplant, so some T cells may come from the graft donor. The rearranged chain carries TRBV10-2 and TRBJ1-2, and 7 junctional nucleotides match TRBD1. The sequenced DNA is TGCGCCAGCAGTGAGTCGGGTGGAGGGGGCGCCTTC. It encodes CASSESGGGGAF.